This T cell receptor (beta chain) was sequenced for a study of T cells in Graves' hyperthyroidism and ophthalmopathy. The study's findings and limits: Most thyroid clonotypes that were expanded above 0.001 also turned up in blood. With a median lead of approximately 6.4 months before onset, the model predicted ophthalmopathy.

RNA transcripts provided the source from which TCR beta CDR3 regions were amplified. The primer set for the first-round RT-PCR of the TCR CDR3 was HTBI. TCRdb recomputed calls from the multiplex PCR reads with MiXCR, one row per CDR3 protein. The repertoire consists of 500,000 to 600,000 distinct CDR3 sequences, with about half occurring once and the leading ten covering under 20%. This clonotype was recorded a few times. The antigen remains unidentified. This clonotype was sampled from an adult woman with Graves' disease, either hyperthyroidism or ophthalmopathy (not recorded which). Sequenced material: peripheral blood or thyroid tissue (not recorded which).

Written as DNA, the CDR3 is TGTGCCAGCATTCCGGTCAGGGCCAACTATGGCTACACCTTC. This sequence encodes CASIPVRANYGYTF. The chain carries TRBV2 and TRBJ1-2; D may be TRBD1 (5 bases). The CDR3 length is 14 residues. Germline values: CDR1 SNHLY, CDR2 FYNNEI. Deletions cut 7 bases from V and 2 bases from J, with 14 bases between.